This TCR beta chain derives from a study of blood T cell repertoires in COVID-19. This clone was picked up one time. The V gene lost 5 bases and the J gene lost 0 bases, with 7 bases spanning the gap. CDR1 and CDR2 from the germline V gene are MNHEY and SVGAGI. CDR3 length equals 14 residues. In the authors' workflow: Amplification from reference gene primers served as the basis for estimated nucleated cell counts. Data came from immunoSEQ multiplex PCR; TCRdb stores just in-frame clones and leaves some out. V and J calls and clone size are given by that table; D and trimming were obtained from the DNA. Among under 120,000 clones listed, 80% to 90% were seen once.

The chain has TRBV6-5 and TRBJ2-2, with D uncertain. The material sequenced was peripheral blood. This sequence originates from a woman of 80 years or more with acute or convalescent COVID-19. The CDR3 DNA sequence: TGTGCCAGCAGTCACGGTACGAACACCGGGGAGCTGTTTTTT. It specifies CASSHGTNTGELFF.